This TCR beta chain was captured by sequencing in a study of Ad26.COV2.S vaccination and SARS-CoV-2 variants. Turning to the study itself: Intramuscularly, Ad26.COV2.S was given either once or twice, 56 days apart. Broader study findings: Recipients of either vaccine or placebo displayed similar breadth of non-spike TCRs.

The CDR3 is 15 residues long. V dropped 4 bases and J dropped 5 bases, with 18 bases sitting between them. CDR1 is SGDLS and CDR2 is YYNGEE in the germline V gene. This clone was picked up one time. The antigen is undetermined. Treatment in this sample: approximately 18 received Ad26.COV2.S at low or high dose, single or two shots; 5 received placebo; per-sample allocation not given. Samples analyzed were those drawn on day 63 after the first vaccine or placebo injection. The vaccine delivered Wuhan-strain SARS-CoV-2 spike through an Ad26 vector. Produced via immunoSEQ multiplex PCR; TCRdb's table is partial and in-frame only. The sample includes about 350,000 clones, about 88% of them seen just once.

The genes are TRBV9 and TRBJ1-1; D gene uncertain. The sample was peripheral blood, taken in a trial of Ad26.COV2.S vaccine versus placebo. This receptor was identified in a person aged 18-60 years who received the Ad26.COV2.S COVID-19 vaccine or a placebo. This CDR3 is CASSPLTVSGTEAFF. The CDR3 DNA reads as TGTGCCAGCAGCCCATTGACTGTAAGTGGAACTGAAGCTTTCTTT. Drawing the rest from reference TRBV9 and TRBJ1-1, the complete variable domain is DSGVTQTPKHLITATGQRVTLRCSPRSGDLSVYWYQQSLDQGLQFLIQYYNGEERAKGNILERFSAQQFPDLHSELNLSSLELGDSALYFCASSPLTVSGTEAFFGQGTRLTVV.